A selection of T cell receptor beta chains follows, all from one sample in a study of T cell repertoires in ileal Crohn's disease. The protocol was immunoSEQ multiplex PCR, while the TCRdb copy is restricted to in-frame clones and leaves out a portion. The sample shows fewer than 12,000 clones, 75% to 85% of them seen only once. The sequenced sample was ileal tissue. These TCRs come from an adult with Crohn's disease. CDR3s include the opening cysteine and the closing phenylalanine or tryptophan. A D gene is named only where the DNA matches it firmly. Clone size is given for some rows only: seen once, a few or many times, or a class if the clone is expanded.

J gene: TRBJ2-1; clone size: -; D gene: TRBD1; CDR3 length: 14; V gene: TRBV4-3; CDR3 protein: CASSQGQAGNEQFF; CDR3 DNA: TGCGCCAGCAGCCAGGGACAGGCGGGAAATGAGCAGTTCTTC
J gene: TRBJ2-3; clone size: -; D gene: -; CDR3 length: 12; V gene: TRBV29-1; CDR3 protein: CSVEESLDTQYF; CDR3 DNA: TGCAGCGTTGAAGAGTCTCTCGATACGCAGTATTTT
J gene: TRBJ1-6; clone size: -; D gene: TRBD1; CDR3 length: 14; V gene: TRBV19; CDR3 protein: CASSIDRVNSPLHF; CDR3 DNA: TGTGCCAGTAGTATCGACAGGGTTAATTCACCCCTCCACTTT
J gene: TRBJ1-2; clone size: -; D gene: TRBD1; CDR3 length: 14; V gene: TRBV7-2; CDR3 protein: CASSSQGTEYGYTF; CDR3 DNA: TGTGCCAGCAGTTCGCAGGGGACAGAATATGGCTACACCTTC
J gene: TRBJ2-5; clone size: -; D gene: -; CDR3 length: 14; V gene: TRBV7-8; CDR3 protein: CASSIDRYQETQYF; CDR3 DNA: TGTGCCAGCAGCATCGACAGGTACCAAGAGACCCAGTACTTC
J gene: TRBJ2-7; clone size: -; D gene: -; CDR3 length: 15; V gene: TRBV7-9; CDR3 protein: CASSQQGSILYEQYF; CDR3 DNA: TGTGCCAGCAGCCAACAGGGAAGCATCCTCTACGAGCAGTACTTC
J gene: TRBJ2-7; clone size: few; D gene: TRBD2; CDR3 length: 14; V gene: TRBV4-1; CDR3 protein: CASSRTSGVHEQYF; CDR3 DNA: TGCGCCAGCAGCCGGACTAGCGGGGTCCACGAGCAGTACTTC
J gene: TRBJ1-4; clone size: -; D gene: -; CDR3 length: 14; V gene: TRBV27; CDR3 protein: CASKGAATNEKLFF; CDR3 DNA: TGTGCCAGCAAGGGAGCTGCAACTAATGAAAAACTGTTTTTT
J gene: TRBJ2-5; clone size: -; D gene: -; CDR3 length: 14; V gene: TRBV10-2; CDR3 protein: CASSSGQLMETQYF; CDR3 DNA: TGCGCCAGCAGTTCTGGACAGCTAATGGAGACCCAGTACTTC
J gene: TRBJ1-2; clone size: -; D gene: TRBD1; CDR3 length: 13; V gene: TRBV6-5; CDR3 protein: CASSPGQGRGYTF; CDR3 DNA: TGTGCCAGCAGCCCCGGACAGGGACGAGGCTACACCTTC
J gene: TRBJ1-2; clone size: -; D gene: TRBD1; CDR3 length: 15; V gene: TRBV6-5; CDR3 protein: CATESGQGANYGYTF; CDR3 DNA: TGTGCCACCGAGTCAGGACAGGGGGCGAACTATGGCTACACCTTC
J gene: TRBJ1-2; clone size: -; D gene: -; CDR3 length: 13; V gene: TRBV4-1; CDR3 protein: CASSLSGNYGYTF; CDR3 DNA: TGCGCCAGCAGCCTTAGCGGGAACTATGGCTACACCTTC
J gene: TRBJ2-1; clone size: -; D gene: -; CDR3 length: 16; V gene: TRBV11-2; CDR3 protein: CASSLVSGFAYNEQFF; CDR3 DNA: TGTGCCAGCAGCTTAGTGTCGGGGTTCGCCTACAATGAGCAGTTCTTC
J gene: TRBJ1-6; clone size: -; D gene: TRBD1; CDR3 length: 15; V gene: TRBV6-5; CDR3 protein: CASSYSRTGDSPLHF; CDR3 DNA: TGTGCCAGCAGTTACTCGAGGACAGGGGATTCACCCCTCCACTTT
J gene: TRBJ2-7; clone size: -; D gene: TRBD1; CDR3 length: 15; V gene: TRBV5-6; CDR3 protein: CASSSSGTGFHEQYF; CDR3 DNA: TGTGCCAGCAGCTCATCCGGGACAGGGTTCCACGAGCAGTACTTC
J gene: TRBJ2-7; clone size: -; D gene: TRBD1; CDR3 length: 14; V gene: TRBV5-1; CDR3 protein: CASSLQGQTNEQYF; CDR3 DNA: TGCGCCAGCAGCTTACAGGGACAGACCAACGAGCAGTACTTC
J gene: TRBJ2-7; clone size: -; D gene: TRBD1; CDR3 length: 13; V gene: TRBV7-2; CDR3 protein: CASSLGTGYEQYF; CDR3 DNA: TGTGCCAGCAGCTTAGGGACAGGATACGAGCAGTACTTC
J gene: TRBJ2-7; clone size: -; D gene: TRBD1; CDR3 length: 15; V gene: TRBV7-2; CDR3 protein: CASSSLLGQSYEQYF; CDR3 DNA: TGTGCCAGCAGCTCGCTCTTGGGACAGTCCTACGAGCAGTACTTC
J gene: TRBJ1-3; clone size: -; D gene: -; CDR3 length: 14; V gene: TRBV5-6; CDR3 protein: CASSREQAGNTIYF; CDR3 DNA: TGTGCCAGCAGTCGGGAGCAGGCTGGAAACACCATATATTTT
J gene: TRBJ1-3; clone size: -; D gene: -; CDR3 length: 16; V gene: TRBV27; CDR3 protein: CASSPRDIASGNTIYF; CDR3 DNA: TGTGCCAGCAGTCCCCGGGACATCGCCTCTGGAAACACCATATATTTT
J gene: TRBJ1-1; clone size: -; D gene: TRBD1; CDR3 length: 15; V gene: TRBV19; CDR3 protein: CASSFRQGAIPEAFF; CDR3 DNA: TGTGCCAGTAGTTTCCGACAGGGGGCGATCCCTGAAGCTTTCTTT
J gene: TRBJ2-1; clone size: -; D gene: -; CDR3 length: 16; V gene: TRBV6-1; CDR3 protein: CASSEEVSRGAAGQFF; CDR3 DNA: TGTGCCAGCAGTGAAGAAGTTAGTCGGGGGGCGGCGGGACAGTTCTTC
J gene: TRBJ2-5; clone size: -; D gene: TRBD1; CDR3 length: 14; V gene: TRBV7-9; CDR3 protein: CASSQGQGKETQYF; CDR3 DNA: TGTGCCAGCAGCCAGGGACAGGGGAAAGAGACCCAGTACTTC
J gene: TRBJ1-6; clone size: -; D gene: TRBD1; CDR3 length: 16; V gene: TRBV5-6; CDR3 protein: CASSLAGRQGVSALHF; CDR3 DNA: TGTGCCAGCAGCTTGGCCGGTCGTCAGGGGGTGTCCGCCCTCCACTTT
J gene: TRBJ2-7; clone size: -; D gene: -; CDR3 length: 11; V gene: TRBV14; CDR3 protein: CASSHINEQYF; CDR3 DNA: TGTGCCAGCAGCCATATAAACGAGCAGTACTTC
J gene: TRBJ2-1; clone size: -; D gene: -; CDR3 length: 17; V gene: TRBV7-3; CDR3 protein: CASSTKGGGASYNEQFF; CDR3 DNA: TGTGCCAGCAGCACCAAAGGTGGGGGGGCTTCCTACAATGAGCAGTTCTTC
J gene: TRBJ1-1; clone size: -; D gene: -; CDR3 length: 14; V gene: TRBV7-2; CDR3 protein: CASSLSPLQGQAFF; CDR3 DNA: TGTGCCAGCAGCTTATCCCCTCTACAGGGACAAGCTTTCTTT
J gene: TRBJ2-1; clone size: -; D gene: TRBD2; CDR3 length: 12; V gene: TRBV29-1; CDR3 protein: CSASGGTNEQFF; CDR3 DNA: TGCAGCGCTAGCGGGGGTACCAATGAGCAGTTCTTC
J gene: TRBJ2-2; clone size: medium-sized; D gene: TRBD2; CDR3 length: 14; V gene: TRBV6-4; CDR3 protein: CASSEGGDTGELFF; CDR3 DNA: TGTGCCAGCAGTGAGGGGGGGGACACCGGGGAGCTGTTTTTT
J gene: TRBJ1-1; clone size: -; D gene: TRBD1; CDR3 length: 14; V gene: TRBV19; CDR3 protein: CASSMGQVNTEAFF; CDR3 DNA: TGTGCCAGTAGTATGGGACAGGTCAACACTGAAGCTTTCTTT
J gene: TRBJ2-3; clone size: -; D gene: TRBD2; CDR3 length: 15; V gene: TRBV4-2; CDR3 protein: CASSQGLAHTDTQYF; CDR3 DNA: TGTGCCAGCAGCCAAGGACTAGCGCACACAGATACGCAGTATTTT
J gene: TRBJ2-3; clone size: -; D gene: TRBD1; CDR3 length: 14; V gene: TRBV10-3; CDR3 protein: CAISEFGQGDTQYF; CDR3 DNA: TGTGCCATCAGTGAGTTTGGACAGGGGGATACGCAGTATTTT
J gene: TRBJ2-3; clone size: once; D gene: TRBD2; CDR3 length: 15; V gene: TRBV6-1; CDR3 protein: CASSEAIAGADTQYF; CDR3 DNA: TGTGCCAGCAGTGAAGCCATAGCGGGGGCAGATACGCAGTATTTT
J gene: TRBJ2-1; clone size: -; D gene: -; CDR3 length: 14; V gene: TRBV5-1; CDR3 protein: CASSLGETYNEQFF; CDR3 DNA: TGCGCCAGCAGCTTGGGAGAGACCTACAATGAGCAGTTCTTC
J gene: TRBJ2-7; clone size: -; D gene: -; CDR3 length: 13; V gene: TRBV7-3; CDR3 protein: CASSPRQDYEQYF; CDR3 DNA: TGTGCCAGCAGCCCCCGACAGGACTACGAGCAGTACTTC
J gene: TRBJ1-2; clone size: -; D gene: TRBD1; CDR3 length: 13; V gene: TRBV7-2; CDR3 protein: CASSHVTGVGYTF; CDR3 DNA: TGTGCCAGCAGCCACGTAACAGGGGTTGGCTACACCTTC
J gene: TRBJ1-6; clone size: -; D gene: TRBD1; CDR3 length: 16; V gene: TRBV4-3; CDR3 protein: CASSLKFTGDNSPLHF; CDR3 DNA: TGCGCCAGCAGCCTAAAATTTACAGGGGATAATTCACCCCTCCACTTT
J gene: TRBJ2-7; clone size: once; D gene: TRBD1; CDR3 length: 21; V gene: TRBV7-8; CDR3 protein: CASSLLNRPGQGLGAAYEQYF; CDR3 DNA: TGTGCCAGCAGCTTACTAAATCGGCCGGGACAGGGGTTAGGGGCCGCCTACGAGCAGTACTTC
J gene: TRBJ2-7; clone size: -; D gene: -; CDR3 length: 15; V gene: TRBV10-2; CDR3 protein: CASSEGVFNSYEQYF; CDR3 DNA: TGCGCCAGCAGTGAAGGGGTCTTTAATTCCTACGAGCAGTACTTC
J gene: TRBJ1-2; clone size: -; D gene: TRBD1; CDR3 length: 17; V gene: TRBV9; CDR3 protein: CASSAGQGGRTNYGYTF; CDR3 DNA: TGTGCCAGCAGCGCTGGACAGGGGGGACGTACAAACTATGGCTACACCTTC
J gene: TRBJ1-5; clone size: -; D gene: -; CDR3 length: 14; V gene: TRBV2; CDR3 protein: CASSERRKHQPQHF; CDR3 DNA: TGTGCCAGCAGTGAGCGGAGGAAGCATCAGCCCCAGCATTTT
J gene: TRBJ1-2; clone size: -; D gene: -; CDR3 length: 12; V gene: TRBV2; CDR3 protein: CASSVFGYGYTF; CDR3 DNA: TGTGCCAGCAGTGTGTTCGGGTATGGCTACACCTTC
J gene: TRBJ1-2; clone size: once; D gene: -; CDR3 length: 11; V gene: TRBV6-1; CDR3 protein: CASEGQRGYTF; CDR3 DNA: TGTGCCAGCGAGGGACAACGGGGCTACACCTTC
J gene: TRBJ1-4; clone size: -; D gene: TRBD1; CDR3 length: 14; V gene: TRBV9; CDR3 protein: CASSLGQINEKLFF; CDR3 DNA: TGTGCCAGCAGCCTGGGACAGATTAATGAAAAACTGTTTTTT
J gene: TRBJ1-2; clone size: -; D gene: TRBD1; CDR3 length: 16; V gene: TRBV4-1; CDR3 protein: CASSPAPRQGWDGYTF; CDR3 DNA: TGCGCCAGCAGCCCAGCCCCCCGACAGGGCTGGGATGGCTACACCTTC
J gene: TRBJ2-5; clone size: few; D gene: TRBD1; CDR3 length: 16; V gene: TRBV4-2; CDR3 protein: CASSQGRGQGSETQYF; CDR3 DNA: TGTGCCAGCAGCCAAGGCCGGGGACAGGGGTCAGAGACCCAGTACTTC
J gene: TRBJ2-1; clone size: -; D gene: TRBD1; CDR3 length: 16; V gene: TRBV6-5; CDR3 protein: CASSFLGTAESNEQFF; CDR3 DNA: TGTGCCAGCAGTTTCCTCGGGACAGCTGAGTCCAATGAGCAGTTCTTC
J gene: TRBJ1-2; clone size: -; D gene: TRBD1; CDR3 length: 13; V gene: TRBV9; CDR3 protein: CASSVDAGGGYTF; CDR3 DNA: TGTGCCAGCAGCGTCGACGCAGGGGGCGGCTACACCTTC
J gene: TRBJ2-2; clone size: -; D gene: -; CDR3 length: 15; V gene: TRBV5-4; CDR3 protein: CASSPQALNTGELFF; CDR3 DNA: TGTGCCAGCAGCCCACAGGCCCTTAACACCGGGGAGCTGTTTTTT
J gene: TRBJ2-3; clone size: -; D gene: TRBD1; CDR3 length: 14; V gene: TRBV7-6; CDR3 protein: CASSVGQGADTQYF; CDR3 DNA: TGTGCCAGCAGCGTGGGACAGGGGGCAGATACGCAGTATTTT
J gene: TRBJ1-2; clone size: -; D gene: -; CDR3 length: 15; V gene: TRBV15; CDR3 protein: CATSRDQGRGYGYTF; CDR3 DNA: TGTGCCACCAGCAGAGATCAGGGAAGGGGCTATGGCTACACCTTC
J gene: TRBJ2-2; clone size: once; D gene: TRBD1; CDR3 length: 15; V gene: TRBV18; CDR3 protein: CASSLGQGGTGELFF; CDR3 DNA: TGTGCCAGCTCACTCGGACAGGGGGGCACCGGGGAGCTGTTTTTT
J gene: TRBJ1-5; clone size: -; D gene: TRBD1; CDR3 length: 16; V gene: TRBV5-6; CDR3 protein: CASSPRTGNFPQPQHF; CDR3 DNA: TGTGCCAGCAGCCCAAGGACAGGGAACTTTCCACAGCCCCAGCATTTT